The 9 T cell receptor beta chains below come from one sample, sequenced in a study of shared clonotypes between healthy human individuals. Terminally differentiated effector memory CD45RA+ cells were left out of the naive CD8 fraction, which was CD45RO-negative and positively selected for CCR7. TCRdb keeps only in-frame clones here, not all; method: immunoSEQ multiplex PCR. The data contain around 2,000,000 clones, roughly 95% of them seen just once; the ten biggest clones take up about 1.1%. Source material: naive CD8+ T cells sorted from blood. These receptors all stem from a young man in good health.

The chain's CDR3 is CASSEGLWNTEAFF. CDR3 bases: TGTGCCAGCAGTGAAGGGCTCTGGAACACTGAAGCTTTCTTT. The chain links TRBV25-1 to TRBJ1-1; D ambiguous. This CDR3 has 14 amino acids. V lost 2 bases and J 1 base, leaving 8 bases between the germline ends. CDR1 and CDR2 from the germline V gene are MGHDK and SYGVNS.

The CDR3 coding sequence is TGTGCCAGCAGCTTAATAGGGGGGAGTTACAATGAGCAGTTCTTC. Amino acids: CASSLIGGSYNEQFF. The V call is TRBV13, the J call TRBJ2-1; D may correspond to TRBD1 or TRBD2 (6 bases each). V was cut by 2 bases and J by 4 bases, with 12 bases left in between. Germline loops: CDR1 PRHDT, CDR2 FYEKMQ (reference sequence). CDR3 length equals 15 residues. Based on the CDR3 plus reference TRBV13 and TRBJ2-1, the full variable domain is AAGVIQSPRHLIKEKRETATLKCYPIPRHDTVYWYQQGPGQDPQFLISFYEKMQSDKGSIPDRFSAQQFSDYHSELNMSSLELGDSALYFCASSLIGGSYNEQFFGPGTRLTVL.

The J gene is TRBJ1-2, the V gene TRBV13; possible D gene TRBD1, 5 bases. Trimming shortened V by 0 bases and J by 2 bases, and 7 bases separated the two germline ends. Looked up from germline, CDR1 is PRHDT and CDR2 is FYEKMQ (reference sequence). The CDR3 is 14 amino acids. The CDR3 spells CASSLGRQNYGYTF. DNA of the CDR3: TGTGCCAGCAGCTTAGGGAGACAGAACTATGGCTACACCTTC.

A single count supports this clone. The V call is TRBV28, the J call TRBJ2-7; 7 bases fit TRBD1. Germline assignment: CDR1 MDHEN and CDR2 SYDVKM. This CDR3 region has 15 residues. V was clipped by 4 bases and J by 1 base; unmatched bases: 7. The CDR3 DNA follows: TGTGCCAGCAGTTCGCGACAGGGATTTTCCTACGAGCAGTACTTC. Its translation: CASSSRQGFSYEQYF.

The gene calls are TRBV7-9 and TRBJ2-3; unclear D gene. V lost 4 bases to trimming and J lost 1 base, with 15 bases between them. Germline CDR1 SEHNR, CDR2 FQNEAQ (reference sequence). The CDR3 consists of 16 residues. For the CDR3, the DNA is TGTGCCAGCAGCTCCCGGGCCCTCGACGGCACAGATACGCAGTATTTT. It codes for CASSSRALDGTDTQYF.

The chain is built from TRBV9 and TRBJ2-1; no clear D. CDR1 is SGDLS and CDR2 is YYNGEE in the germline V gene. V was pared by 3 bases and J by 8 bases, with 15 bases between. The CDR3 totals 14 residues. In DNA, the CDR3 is TGTGCCAGCAGCGCGTCTGGGCGCCAGGATGAGCAGTTCTTC. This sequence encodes CASSASGRQDEQFF.

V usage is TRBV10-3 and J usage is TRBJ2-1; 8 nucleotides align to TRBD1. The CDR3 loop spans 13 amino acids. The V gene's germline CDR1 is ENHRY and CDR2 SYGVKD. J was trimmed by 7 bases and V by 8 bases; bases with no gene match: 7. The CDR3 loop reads CAIGQGLFNEQFF. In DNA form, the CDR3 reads TGTGCCATCGGACAGGGTCTTTTTAATGAGCAGTTCTTC.

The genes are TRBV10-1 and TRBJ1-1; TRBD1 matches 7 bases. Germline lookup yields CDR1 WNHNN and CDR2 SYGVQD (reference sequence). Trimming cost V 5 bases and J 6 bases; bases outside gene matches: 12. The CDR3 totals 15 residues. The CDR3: CASSSNRGYSAEAFF. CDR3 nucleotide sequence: TGCGCCAGCAGTAGTAACAGGGGCTATTCTGCTGAAGCTTTCTTT.

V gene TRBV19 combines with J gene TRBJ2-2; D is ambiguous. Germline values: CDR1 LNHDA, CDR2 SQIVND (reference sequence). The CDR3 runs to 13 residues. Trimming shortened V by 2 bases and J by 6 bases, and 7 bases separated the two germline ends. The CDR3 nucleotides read TGTGCCAGTAGTATACTAGAGGCCGGGGAGCTGTTTTTT. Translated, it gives CASSILEAGELFF.